This T cell receptor (beta chain) emerged from a study of blood T cell repertoires in COVID-19. Overall study: The United States, Italy and Spain provided the acute and convalescent COVID-19 samples. T cells, B-cell-depleted T cells, or PBMCs provided the cDNA or gDNA that served as material.

Participants' own reports of clinical history determined their cohort assignment. Authors' data handling: It was from reference gene primer amplification that nucleated cell counts were estimated. Assay: immunoSEQ multiplex PCR; the TCRdb copy retains only in-frame clones and omits some. That table is the source of V, J and clone size, and D and trimming were worked out from the DNA. The sample consists of approximately 450,000 clones, 85% to 90% of them appearing once. This CDR3 has 12 residues. The V gene's germline CDR1 is MNHEY and CDR2 SMNVEV (reference sequence). Trimming removed 5 bases from V and 4 bases from J, with 6 bases in between.

Material for sequencing was PBMCs or T cells enriched from blood (not recorded which). The chain carries TRBV27 and TRBJ1-5; D unresolved. The TCR was taken from a man younger than 40 who had recovered from COVID-19. This CDR3 is CASSPLNQPQHF. As DNA, the CDR3 is TGTGCCAGCAGTCCTCTTAATCAGCCCCAGCATTTT.